This T cell receptor beta chain was recovered during a study of blood T cell repertoires in COVID-19. Study-wide context: Donors in the United States, Italy and Spain gave samples during acute or convalescent COVID-19. Nucleic acid was either cDNA or gDNA, and it came from T cells, B-cell-depleted T cells, or PBMCs.

CDR3 length: 15 residues. Per germline, CDR1 MNHNY and CDR2 SVGAGI (reference sequence). V lost 7 bases to trimming and J lost 0 bases; unmatched junction nucleotides: 8. Original handling: Amplification of reference gene primers was used by the study to estimate nucleated cell counts. TCRdb keeps only in-frame clones here, not all; method: immunoSEQ multiplex PCR. From that table come the V and J calls and clone size; the DNA was used to work out D and trimming. The sample shows roughly 140,000 clones, roughly 88% of them seen only once. This sequence joins TRBV6-6 and TRBJ1-1, with 7 nucleotides matching TRBD1. The receptor's source is a woman between 45 and 65 years old in a cohort sampled during active or convalescent COVID-19. Specimen: peripheral blood. CDR3 DNA sequence: TGTGCCAGCATCCCCCCCGGGACAGTGAACACTGAAGCTTTCTTT. It encodes CASIPPGTVNTEAFF.